This T cell receptor beta chain was profiled in a study of blood T cells in healthy people across ages. Study context: The capture of about one barcoded beta molecule per two T cells was achieved by template switching.

General study findings and limits: Estimated diversity across one million T cells was deemed an underestimate. Researchers report that TCR beta diversity correlated strongly with naive T cell percentage.

This clonotype was picked up a small number of times. The antigen remains unidentified. This could be a read error, since a much larger clone is one nucleotide away. PCR was performed a second time for about 6 to 12 cycles using a sample-barcoded 5' primer and a J-beta primer mix. One entry per CDR3 protein results from TCRdb running MiXCR on the 5' RACE reads. The sample lists 850,000 or so distinct CDR3 sequences, 25% to 35% occurring once. This receptor was taken from a woman over 75 in good health. Sequencing was done on a sample of blood.

For the CDR3, the DNA is TGTGCCAGCAGTGAAGGTAGCGGGAGCTCCTACAATGAGCAGTACTTC. Translating it yields CASSEGSGSSYNEQYF. This chain uses TRBV6-1 with TRBJ2-1, with 9 bases aligning to TRBD2. Near its end, the DNA agrees better with TRBJ2-7, so the J call may be wrong. The CDR3 covers 16 residues. Germline CDR1 reads MNHNS; CDR2 reads SASEGT.